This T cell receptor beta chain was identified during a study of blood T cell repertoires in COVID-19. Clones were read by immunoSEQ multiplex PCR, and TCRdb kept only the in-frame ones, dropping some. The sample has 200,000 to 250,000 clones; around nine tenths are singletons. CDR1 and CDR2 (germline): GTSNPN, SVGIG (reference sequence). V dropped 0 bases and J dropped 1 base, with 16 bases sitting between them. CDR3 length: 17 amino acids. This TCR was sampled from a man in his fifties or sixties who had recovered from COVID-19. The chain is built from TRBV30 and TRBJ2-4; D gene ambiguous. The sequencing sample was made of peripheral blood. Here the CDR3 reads CAWSVTLAANAKNIQYF. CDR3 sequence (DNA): TGTGCCTGGAGTGTAACGTTGGCGGCGAATGCCAAAAACATTCAGTACTTC.